The present T cell receptor (beta chain) was sequenced within a study of T cells expressing NK-cell markers. Study-wide context: Underlying the TCR beta repertoires were sorted CD3+CD56+NKG2C+, CD3+CD56+NKG2C- and CD3+CD56-NKG2C+ T cells. Among eight sequenced donors, seven carried HCMV seropositivity while one was seronegative.

Study-wide results and limits: Clones of NKG2C+ T cells that had expanded were of unclear HCMV specificity.

The germline gives CDR1 SGHRS, CDR2 YFSETQ. The CDR3 has 20 amino acids. About this clonotype: The antigen is unknown.

TCR beta libraries carry UMIs added by 5'RACE template switching. TCRdb re-called the 5' RACE reads and gives one entry per CDR3 protein, without DNA. The sample data list approximately 440,000 distinct CDR3 sequences. V gene TRBV5-1 combines with J gene TRBJ2-3; lacking DNA, the TRBD2 call made by TCRdb goes unchecked. The clonotype originates from a woman aged 45-59 years in good health. The sequenced material came from blood T cells: a sorted CD56 or NKG2C T cell subset, CD4+ or CD8+ T cells, or bulk PBMC T cells (not recorded which). CDR3: CASSLERSSGLATSTDTQYF.